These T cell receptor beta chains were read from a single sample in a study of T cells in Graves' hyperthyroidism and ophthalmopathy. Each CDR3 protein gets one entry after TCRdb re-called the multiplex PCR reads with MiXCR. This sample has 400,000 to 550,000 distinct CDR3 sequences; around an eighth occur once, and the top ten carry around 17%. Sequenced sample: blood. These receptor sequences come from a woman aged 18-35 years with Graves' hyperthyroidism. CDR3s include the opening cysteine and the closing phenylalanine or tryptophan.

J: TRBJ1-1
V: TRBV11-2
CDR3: CASSLERWGAVVIEAFF

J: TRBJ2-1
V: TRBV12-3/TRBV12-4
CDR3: CASSLLADNEQFF

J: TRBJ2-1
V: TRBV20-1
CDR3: CSARRTSGRRYNEQFF

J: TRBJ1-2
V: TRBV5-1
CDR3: CASSLQGGVNYGYTF

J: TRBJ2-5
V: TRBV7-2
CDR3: CASSLSVLQETQYF

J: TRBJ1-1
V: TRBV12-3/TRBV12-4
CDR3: CASSLQGKGFEAFF

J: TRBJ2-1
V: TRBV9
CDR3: CASSVRVGRGSYNEQFF

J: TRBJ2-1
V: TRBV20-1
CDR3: CSARDVRGMARNEQFF

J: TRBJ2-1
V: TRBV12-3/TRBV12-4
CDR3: CASSLGPGGQFF

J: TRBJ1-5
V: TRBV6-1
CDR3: CASCRQGDQPQHF

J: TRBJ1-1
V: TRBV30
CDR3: CAWSVRSGGGEAFF

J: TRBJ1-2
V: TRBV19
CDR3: CASSRKRNYGYTF

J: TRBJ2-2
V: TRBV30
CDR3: CAWSVVLQTGELFF

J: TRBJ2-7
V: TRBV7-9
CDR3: CASSLHRGQASYEQYF

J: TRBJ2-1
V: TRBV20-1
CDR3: CSARPQGGASPGEQFF

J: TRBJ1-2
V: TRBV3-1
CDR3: CASSQGIGFRDYGYTF

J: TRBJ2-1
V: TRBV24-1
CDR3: CATGTTSGSTNEQFF

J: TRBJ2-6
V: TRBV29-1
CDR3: CSVPDREGANVLTF

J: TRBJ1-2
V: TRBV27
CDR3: CASSSGAGYTF

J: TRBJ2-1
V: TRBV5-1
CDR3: CASSLNREGPNEQFF

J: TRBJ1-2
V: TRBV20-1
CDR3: CSARARGVIGNFGGYTF

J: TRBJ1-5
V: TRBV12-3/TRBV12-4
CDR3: CASSSSPGGSNQPQHF

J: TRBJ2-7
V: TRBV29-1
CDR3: CSVGFSSGSYEQYF

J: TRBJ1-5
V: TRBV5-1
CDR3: CASSQGGMNQPQHF

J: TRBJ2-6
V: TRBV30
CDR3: CAWSDSGGRGANVLTF

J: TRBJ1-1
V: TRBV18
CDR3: CASSPPSLWSVLFF

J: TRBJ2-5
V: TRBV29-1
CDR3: CSVYQDWAETQYF

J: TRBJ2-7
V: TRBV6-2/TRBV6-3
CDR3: CASSYGTSGRPTYEQYF

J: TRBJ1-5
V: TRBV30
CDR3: CAWRGYSNQPQHF

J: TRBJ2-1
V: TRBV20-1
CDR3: CSAELVLGNEQFF

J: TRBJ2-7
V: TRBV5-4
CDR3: CASNRPGTDYEQYF

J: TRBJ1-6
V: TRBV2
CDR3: CASSRTGGEYNSPLHF

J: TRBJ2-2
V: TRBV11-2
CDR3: CASSHDTSGIDTGELFF

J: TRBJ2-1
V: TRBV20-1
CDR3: CSAPPKRAFYNEQFF

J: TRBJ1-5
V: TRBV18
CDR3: CASSPPSSESNQPQHF

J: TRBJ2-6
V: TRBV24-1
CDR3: CATSSVWSSGANVLTF

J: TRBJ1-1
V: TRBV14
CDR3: CASSQEVGLRAFF

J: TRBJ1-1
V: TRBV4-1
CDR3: CASSRPLGGSEAFF

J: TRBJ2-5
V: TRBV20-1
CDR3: CSARGATSDQETQYF

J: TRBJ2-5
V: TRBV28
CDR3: CASSLPEGGQYF

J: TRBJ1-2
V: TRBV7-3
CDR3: CASSVDGPNYGYTF

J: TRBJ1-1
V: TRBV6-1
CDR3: CASSESGSNTEAFF

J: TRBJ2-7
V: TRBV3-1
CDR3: CASSQSYEQYF

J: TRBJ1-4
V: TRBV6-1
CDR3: CASSFAPGQGAGEKLFF

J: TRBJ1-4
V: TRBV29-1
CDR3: CSVGGGAFEKLFF

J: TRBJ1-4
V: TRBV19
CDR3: CASSYRDSTNEKLFF

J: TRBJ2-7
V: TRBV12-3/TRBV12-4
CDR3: CASSSGDYEQYF

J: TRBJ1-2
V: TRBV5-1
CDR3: CASRSDQGNYGYTF

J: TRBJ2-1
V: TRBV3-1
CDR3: CASSRGRAYNEQFF

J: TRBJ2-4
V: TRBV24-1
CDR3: CATQTEGRGNIQYF

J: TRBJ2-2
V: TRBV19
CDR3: CASNTGPGAGSGELFF

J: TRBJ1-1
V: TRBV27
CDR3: CASRIRTGHMNTEAFF

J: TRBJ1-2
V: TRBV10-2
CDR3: CASSESSRSYFGYTF

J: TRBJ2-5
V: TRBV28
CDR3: CASSLSGQGGETQYF

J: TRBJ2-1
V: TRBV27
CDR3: CASSYWGPDRGWEQFF